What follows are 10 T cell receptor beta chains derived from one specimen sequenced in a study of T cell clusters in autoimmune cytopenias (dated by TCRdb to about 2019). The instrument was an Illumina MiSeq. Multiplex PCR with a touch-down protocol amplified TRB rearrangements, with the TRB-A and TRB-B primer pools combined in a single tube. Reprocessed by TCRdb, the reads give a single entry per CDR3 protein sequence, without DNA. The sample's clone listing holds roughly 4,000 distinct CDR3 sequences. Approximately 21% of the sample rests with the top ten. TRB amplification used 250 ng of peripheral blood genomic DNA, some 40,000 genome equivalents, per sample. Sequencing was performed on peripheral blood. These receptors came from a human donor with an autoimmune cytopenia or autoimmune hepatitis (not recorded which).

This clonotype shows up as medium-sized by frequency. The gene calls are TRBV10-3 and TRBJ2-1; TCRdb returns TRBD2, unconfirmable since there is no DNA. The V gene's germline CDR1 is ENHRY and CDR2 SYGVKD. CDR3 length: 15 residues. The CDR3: CAISESTSTRYEQFF.

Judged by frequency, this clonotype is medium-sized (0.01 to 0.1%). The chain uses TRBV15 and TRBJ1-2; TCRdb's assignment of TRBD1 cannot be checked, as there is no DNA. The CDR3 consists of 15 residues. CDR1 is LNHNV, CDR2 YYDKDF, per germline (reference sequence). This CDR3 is CATSSGQGRGYGYTF.

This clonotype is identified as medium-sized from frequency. CDR3 residues: CATSDGTRDYGYTF. V gene TRBV24-1 combines with J gene TRBJ1-2. CDR1 and CDR2 (germline): KGHDR, SFDVKD. The CDR3 contains 14 residues.

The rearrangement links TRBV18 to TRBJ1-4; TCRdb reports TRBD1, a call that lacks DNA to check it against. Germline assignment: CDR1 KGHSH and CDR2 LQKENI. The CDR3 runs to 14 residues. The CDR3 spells CASSPGGGNEKLFF.

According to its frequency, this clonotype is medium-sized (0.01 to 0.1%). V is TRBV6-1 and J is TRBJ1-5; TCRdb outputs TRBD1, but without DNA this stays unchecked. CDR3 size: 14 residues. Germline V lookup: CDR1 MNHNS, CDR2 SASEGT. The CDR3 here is CASNPTGSNQPQHF.

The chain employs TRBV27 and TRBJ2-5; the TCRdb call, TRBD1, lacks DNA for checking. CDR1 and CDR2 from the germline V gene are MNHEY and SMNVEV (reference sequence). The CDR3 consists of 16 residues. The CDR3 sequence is CASSPRTWAGGETQYF.

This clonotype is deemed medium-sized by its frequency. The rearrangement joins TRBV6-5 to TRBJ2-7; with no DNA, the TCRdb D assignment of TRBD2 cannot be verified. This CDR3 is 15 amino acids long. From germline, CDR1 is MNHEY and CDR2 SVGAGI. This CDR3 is CASSATSGTSYEQYF.

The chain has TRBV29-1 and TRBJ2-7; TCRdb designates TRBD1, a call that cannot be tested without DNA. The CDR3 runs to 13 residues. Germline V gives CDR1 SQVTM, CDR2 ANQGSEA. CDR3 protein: CSVATGTGDEQYF.

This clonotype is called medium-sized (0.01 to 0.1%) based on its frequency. CDR3 region: CASSPYPPGRELSYEQYF. V usage is TRBV18 and J usage is TRBJ2-7; the D call of TRBD1 rests on TCRdb alone, since no DNA is present to check it. This CDR3 comprises 18 residues. CDR1 is KGHSH and CDR2 is LQKENI in the germline V gene.

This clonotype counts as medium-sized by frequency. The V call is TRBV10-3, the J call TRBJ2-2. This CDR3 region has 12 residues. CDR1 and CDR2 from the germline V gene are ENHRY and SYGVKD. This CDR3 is CAIRPTDGELFF.